The 23 T cell receptor beta chains presented below share a single source sample, sequenced in a study of control samples from healthy donors and cancer patients. Profiling relied on immunoSEQ multiplex PCR, and the TCRdb table lists in-frame clones only, not all of them. The sample gives 100,000 to 150,000 clones, more than 85% of which show up once; around 7.9% is in the top ten. Sequences were obtained from blood. The receptors stem from a man between 18 and 29 years old in good health.

This chain connects TRBV6-6 to TRBJ1-2; TRBD1 might be the D (6 bases). The V end lost 2 bases, the J end lost 6 bases, and 10 bases lay between the germline ends. The CDR3 runs to 13 residues. From germline, CDR1 is MNHNY and CDR2 SVGAGI (reference sequence). The CDR3 is CASSYETGNGYTF. CDR3 sequence (DNA): TGTGCCAGCAGTTACGAAACAGGGAATGGCTACACCTTC.

The rearrangement links TRBV21-1 to TRBJ1-1. TRBV21-1 is noted as a pseudogene. The CDR3 is made up of 15 amino acids. CDR3: CASSKGEGRNTEAFF. CDR3 DNA sequence: TGTGCCAGCAGCAAAGGGGAGGGAAGGAACACTGAAGCTTTCTTT.

The V and J genes are TRBV5-6 and TRBJ1-1; possible D gene TRBD1, 5 bases. CDR1 and CDR2 from the germline V gene are SGHDT and YYEEEE. With 3 bases removed from V and 1 base from J, the gap between germline ends came to 16 bases. CDR3 length: 16 residues. The CDR3: CASSYKTKQGNTEAFF. The CDR3 nucleotides read TGTGCCAGCAGCTACAAGACTAAGCAGGGGAACACTGAAGCTTTCTTT. Filled out from reference TRBV5-6 and TRBJ1-1, the complete variable domain reads DAGVTQSPTHLIKTRGQQVTLRCSPKSGHDTVSWYQQALGQGPQFIFQYYEEEERQRGNFPDRFSGHQFPNYSSELNVNALLLGDSALYLCASSYKTKQGNTEAFFGQGTRLTVV.

This chain connects TRBV19 to TRBJ1-1; TRBD1 agrees at 10 bases. The V gene's germline CDR1 is LNHDA and CDR2 SQIVND (reference sequence). V gave up 6 bases and J gave up 10 bases; unmatched junction bases: 11. CDR3 length equals 14 residues. CDR3 DNA sequence: TGTGCCAGTAGCGTTTCCGGGACAGGGGAGGGAGCTTTCTTT. It yields the protein CASSVSGTGEGAFF.

This chain joins TRBV15 and TRBJ2-1, with 11 bases fitting TRBD2. The CDR3 consists of 16 residues. Germline CDR1 LNHNV, CDR2 YYDKDF (reference sequence). V lost 4 bases to trimming and J lost 4 bases; unmatched junction nucleotides: 6. DNA of the CDR3: TGTGCCACCAGCACAAAGACTAGCGGGGATTACAATGAGCAGTTCTTC. It codes for CATSTKTSGDYNEQFF.

This clone was picked up one time. The rearrangement links TRBV9 to TRBJ2-3; TRBD1 or TRBD2 may be the D gene (5 bases each). The V end lost 2 bases, the J end lost 5 bases, and 18 bases lay between the germline ends. This CDR3 contains 16 residues. Germline V CDR1 and CDR2: SGDLS, YYNGEE. This CDR3 reads CASSVAIAGGGDTQYF. DNA of the CDR3: TGTGCCAGCAGCGTCGCAATCGCCGGTGGGGGAGATACGCAGTATTTT. Full variable domain (rest looked up from reference TRBV9 and TRBJ2-3): DSGVTQTPKHLITATGQRVTLRCSPRSGDLSVYWYQQSLDQGLQFLIQYYNGEERAKGNILERFSAQQFPDLHSELNLSSLELGDSALYFCASSVAIAGGGDTQYFGPGTRLTVL.

V usage is TRBV5-8 and J usage is TRBJ2-1; a weak D match, TRBD1 (6 bases). CDR3 size: 13 residues. Germline assignment: CDR1 SGHTS and CDR2 YDEGEE. Trimming removed 4 bases at V and 4 bases at J, with 9 bases between. CDR3 DNA sequence: TGTGCCAGCAGCCGGACAGAATACAATGAGCAGTTCTTC. The encoded protein is CASSRTEYNEQFF.

The V gene is TRBV6-6, the J gene TRBJ1-5; tentative D call: TRBD1 (6 bases). The V and J ends lost 5 bases and 2 bases respectively, with 22 bases between them. The CDR3 sequence is 18 residues long. Germline values: CDR1 MNHNY, CDR2 SVGAGI (reference sequence). CDR3 protein: CASSLSRGVGWGNQPQHF. CDR3 DNA sequence: TGTGCCAGCAGTCTCTCTAGGGGGGTGGGTTGGGGCAATCAGCCCCAGCATTTT.

The V and J genes are TRBV9 and TRBJ2-2; the D gene is possibly TRBD1 (5 bases). Trimming took 0 bases from V and 1 from J, leaving 7 bases between them. Germline lookup yields CDR1 SGDLS and CDR2 YYNGEE. CDR3 length: 15 amino acids. For the CDR3, the DNA is TGTGCCAGCAGCGTAGGACAGCTGAACACCGGGGAGCTGTTTTTT. Its protein is CASSVGQLNTGELFF. Based on the CDR3 plus reference TRBV9 and TRBJ2-2, the full variable domain is DSGVTQTPKHLITATGQRVTLRCSPRSGDLSVYWYQQSLDQGLQFLIQYYNGEERAKGNILERFSAQQFPDLHSELNLSSLELGDSALYFCASSVGQLNTGELFFGEGSRLTVL.

This chain connects TRBV9 to TRBJ1-2; no reliable D call. The V gene's germline CDR1 is SGDLS and CDR2 YYNGEE. V gave up 4 bases and J gave up 4 bases, with 14 bases separating them. The CDR3 spans 14 residues. As DNA, the CDR3 is TGTGCCAGCAGCTATAAGGTGGAAGGCTATGGCTACACCTTC. It specifies CASSYKVEGYGYTF.

The V gene is TRBV7-6, the J gene TRBJ2-7, with a tentative D call TRBD1 (6 bases). The V and J ends lost 5 bases and 0 bases respectively, with 14 bases between them. The CDR3 loop spans 15 amino acids. The germline CDR1 and CDR2 sequences are SGHVS and FNYEAQ. CDR3 residues: CASSRSGTPSYEQYF. The CDR3 DNA is TGTGCCAGCAGCCGATCCGGGACACCCTCCTACGAGCAGTACTTC.

This chain links TRBV7-9 with TRBJ1-2, with unresolved D. The CDR3 is 15 amino acids. The V gene's germline CDR1 is SEHNR and CDR2 FQNEAQ (reference sequence). Trimming shortened V by 3 bases and J by 4 bases, and 15 bases separated the two germline ends. Here the CDR3 DNA reads TGTGCCAGCAGCTTTAGTATGACGGATAGCTATGGCTACACCTTC. Encoded protein: CASSFSMTDSYGYTF.

This clone was picked up many times. The chain links TRBV5-4 to TRBJ1-1; 7 bases match TRBD1. CDR1 is SGHNT, CDR2 YYREEE, per germline (reference sequence). The V segment lost 4 bases and the J segment 1 base; nucleotides outside the gene matches: 13. The CDR3 consists of 17 residues. As DNA, the CDR3 is TGTGCCAGCAGCCTGGCCTATCGGACAGGAAGGAACACTGAAGCTTTCTTT. Translating it yields CASSLAYRTGRNTEAFF.

The V call is TRBV2, the J call TRBJ1-2; 7 bases align to TRBD1. V shed 11 bases, J shed 1 base, and the junction held 13 bases outside the gene matches. The CDR3 length is 15 residues. Germline-derived CDR1 and CDR2 are SNHLY and FYNNEI. The chain's CDR3 is CAPGGGTVFNYGYTF. The CDR3 bases are TGTGCCCCCGGGGGGGGGACAGTCTTTAACTATGGCTACACCTTC.

The chain carries TRBV12-3 or TRBV12-4 and TRBJ1-5; D uncertain. CDR3 size: 12 residues. Trimming took off 6 bases at V and 6 bases at J, with 9 bases between the two ends. CDR3 in DNA: TGTGCCAGCAGGGTGGAGGGTCAGCCCCAGCATTTT. It codes for CASRVEGQPQHF.

The V call is TRBV30, the J call TRBJ1-1, with D possibly TRBD1 on 5 matching bases. The CDR3 length is 13 residues. V shed 2 bases and J shed 1 base, with 8 bases lying between them. Germline V gene lookup returns CDR1 GTSNPN and CDR2 SVGIG (reference sequence). The CDR3 DNA is TGTGCCTGGAGTTGGCAGGGGAACACTGAAGCTTTCTTT. Amino acid sequence: CAWSWQGNTEAFF.

The rearrangement joins TRBV7-2 to TRBJ2-3, with D perhaps matching TRBD1 (6 bases). This CDR3 has 16 residues. V lost 3 bases to trimming and J lost 3 bases, with 16 bases between them. Germline assignment: CDR1 SGHTA and CDR2 FQGNSA. Here the CDR3 reads CASSFHRVGLTDTQYF. In nucleotides, the CDR3 is TGTGCCAGCAGCTTCCACAGGGTCGGCTTGACAGATACGCAGTATTTT.

The V gene is TRBV4-1, the J gene TRBJ1-1; D unresolved. Germline loops: CDR1 MGHRA, CDR2 YSYEKL. The ends were cut back, 3 bases at V and 0 bases at J, with 8 bases in the middle. This CDR3 is 14 amino acids long. The CDR3 nucleotides read TGCGCCAGCAGCCACCATACTGTGAACACTGAAGCTTTCTTT. Its protein product is CASSHHTVNTEAFF.

The V gene is TRBV5-6, the J gene TRBJ2-7; 8 bases are shared with TRBD1. CDR1 and CDR2 (germline): SGHDT, YYEEEE. J was trimmed by 3 bases and V by 1 base; bases with no gene match: 9. The CDR3 contains 16 residues. The CDR3 sequence: CASSLLAGGQYYEQYF. CDR3 nucleotides: TGTGCCAGCAGCTTGCTCGCAGGGGGCCAGTACTACGAGCAGTACTTC.

The J gene is TRBJ1-6, the V gene TRBV4-1, with D perhaps TRBD1 (5 bases). CDR1 is MGHRA and CDR2 is YSYEKL in the germline V gene. Trimming removed 1 base at V and 7 bases at J, with 14 bases between. This CDR3 is 16 amino acids long. CDR3 in DNA: TGCGCCAGCAGCCAAGCCCGGACAAGGGCGAATTCACCCCTCCACTTT. Amino acid sequence: CASSQARTRANSPLHF.

V is TRBV29-1 and J is TRBJ1-2; D unclear. V was trimmed by 4 bases and J by 4 bases, leaving 4 bases between them. The length of the CDR3 is 10 residues. The germline V gene has CDR1 SQVTM and CDR2 ANQGSEA. Here the CDR3 DNA reads TGCAGCGTTGCGACCTATGGCTACACCTTC. It codes for CSVATYGYTF.

With regard to this clone: The CDR3 does not end in the conserved phenylalanine or tryptophan, so this is likely a read error. No DNA is shown, since the ends of the CDR3 on it are uncertain; the CDR3 is the one TCRdb lists. The chain recombines TRBV7-8 with TRBJ2-7; the table's D call, TRBD2, was not checked against the DNA. Germline V gene lookup returns CDR1 SGHVS and CDR2 FQNEAQ. With termini counted, the CDR3 has 9 amino acids. CDR3: CASSLSGPY.

The chain has TRBV28 and TRBJ1-2, with D maybe TRBD1 (5 bases). Looked up from germline, CDR1 is MDHEN and CDR2 is SYDVKM. V lost 3 bases and J lost 6, with 8 bases in between. The CDR3 has 12 residues. The CDR3 DNA follows: TGTGCCAGCAGTTTGTCGGGGGATGGCTACACCTTC. Translating gives CASSLSGDGYTF.